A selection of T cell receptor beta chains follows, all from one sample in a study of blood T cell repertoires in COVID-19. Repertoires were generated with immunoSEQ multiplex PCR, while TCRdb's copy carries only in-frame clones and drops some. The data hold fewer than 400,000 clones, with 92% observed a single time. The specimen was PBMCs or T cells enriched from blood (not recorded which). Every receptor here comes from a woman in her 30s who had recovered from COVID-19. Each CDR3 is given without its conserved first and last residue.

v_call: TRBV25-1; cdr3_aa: ASSDGASPSQY
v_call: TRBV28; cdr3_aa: ASRPFGQAPNYGYT
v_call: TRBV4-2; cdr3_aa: ACGATGELF
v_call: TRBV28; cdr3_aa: ASRDRDNYGYT
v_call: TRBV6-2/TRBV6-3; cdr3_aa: ASSTLFVSGRTLSYNEQF
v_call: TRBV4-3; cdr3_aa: ASSQIRGLGTGELF
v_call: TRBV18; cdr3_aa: ASSITSGSDTQY
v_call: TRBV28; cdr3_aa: ASSSGEETQY
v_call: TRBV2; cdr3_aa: ASRDRGAYEQY
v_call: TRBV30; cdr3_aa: AWTPGQSYGYT
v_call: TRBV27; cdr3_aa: ASTRDTTYNEQF
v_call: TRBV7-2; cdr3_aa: ASSLATGSGGRGYEQY
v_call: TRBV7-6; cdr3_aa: ASSSRTDWGHSEKLF
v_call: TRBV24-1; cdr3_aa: ATRGTDRGYEQY
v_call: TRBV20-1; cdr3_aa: SASGRGNQPQH
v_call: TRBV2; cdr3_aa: ASGRDMNTEAF
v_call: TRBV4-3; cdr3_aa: ASSQARRAGANVLT
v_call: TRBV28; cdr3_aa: AGGSGHYGYT
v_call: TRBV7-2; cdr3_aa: ASSPIGGVNNQPQH
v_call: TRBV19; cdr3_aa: ASTSNRGLEQY
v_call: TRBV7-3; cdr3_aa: ASSLGNSYEQY
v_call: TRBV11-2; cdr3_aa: ASSPVGRGYT
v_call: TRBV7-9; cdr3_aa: ASTSGVETQY
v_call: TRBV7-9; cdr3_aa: ASSSGGSENEQY
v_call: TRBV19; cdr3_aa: ASSIGGGAPFGKPQH
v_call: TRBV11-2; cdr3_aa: ASKVDRSSYEQY
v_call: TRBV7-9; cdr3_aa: ASSFDLGGEETQY
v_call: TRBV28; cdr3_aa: ASASQETQY
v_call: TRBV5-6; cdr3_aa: ASSNPGEVTEAF
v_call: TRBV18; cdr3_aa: ASSPSTGGLGYT
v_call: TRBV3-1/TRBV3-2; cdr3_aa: ASSQGLAGYNEQF
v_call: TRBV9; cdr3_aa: ASSVRGGQGTDTQY
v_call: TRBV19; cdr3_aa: ASSYIGGQRTGELF
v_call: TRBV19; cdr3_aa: ASSILAGGRADTQY
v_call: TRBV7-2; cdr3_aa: ASSLAHPGGTSTDTQY
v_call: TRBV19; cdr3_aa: ATKGGPSTDTQY
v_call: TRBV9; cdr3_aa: ASSVTQGTTGELF
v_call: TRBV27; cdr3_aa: ASSLSGRQGGYGYT
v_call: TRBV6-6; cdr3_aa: ATNNGQGSYEQY
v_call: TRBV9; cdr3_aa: ASSVSTGTSGDNEQF
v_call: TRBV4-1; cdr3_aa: ASSPTSGRFNEQF
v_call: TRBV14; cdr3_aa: ASSQAWTSGYTGELF
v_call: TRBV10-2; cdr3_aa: ASTRYGEGYGYT
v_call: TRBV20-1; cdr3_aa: SARGTQQTQY
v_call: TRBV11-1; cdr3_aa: ASSPPIRETQY
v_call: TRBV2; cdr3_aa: ASTTYSNQPQH
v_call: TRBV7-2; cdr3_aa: ASSHQLDRNTEAF
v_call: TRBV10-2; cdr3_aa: ASESGTGYEQY
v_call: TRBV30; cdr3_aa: AWIPKGGYSGYT
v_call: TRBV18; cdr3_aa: ASSPLPTDQETQY
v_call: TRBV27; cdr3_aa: ASSWDRRSNQPQH
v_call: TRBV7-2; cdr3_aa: ASSLEGTSGGTYNEQF